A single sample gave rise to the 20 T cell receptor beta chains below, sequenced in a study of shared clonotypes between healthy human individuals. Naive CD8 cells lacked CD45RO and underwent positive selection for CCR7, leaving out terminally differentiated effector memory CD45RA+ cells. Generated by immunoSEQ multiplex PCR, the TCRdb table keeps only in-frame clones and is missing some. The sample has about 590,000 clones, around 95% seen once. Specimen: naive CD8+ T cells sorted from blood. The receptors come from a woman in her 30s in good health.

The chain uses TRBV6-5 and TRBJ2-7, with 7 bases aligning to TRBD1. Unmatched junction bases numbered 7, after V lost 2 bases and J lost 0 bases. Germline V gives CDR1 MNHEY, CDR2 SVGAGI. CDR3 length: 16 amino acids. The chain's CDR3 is CASSYRGGQLSYEQYF. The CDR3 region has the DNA TGTGCCAGCAGTTACCGAGGGGGACAGCTCTCCTACGAGCAGTACTTC.

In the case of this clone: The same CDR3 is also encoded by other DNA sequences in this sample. CDR3: CASSLGASGGETQYF. DNA of the CDR3: TGTGCCAGCAGCTTAGGTGCATCGGGGGGAGAGACCCAGTACTTC. V and J are TRBV11-2 and TRBJ2-5, with 7 bases aligning to TRBD2. CDR1 and CDR2 from the germline V gene are SGHAT and FQNNGV. This CDR3 contains 15 residues. Germline trimming cut 1 base from V and 4 bases from J; bases unmatched to any gene: 6.

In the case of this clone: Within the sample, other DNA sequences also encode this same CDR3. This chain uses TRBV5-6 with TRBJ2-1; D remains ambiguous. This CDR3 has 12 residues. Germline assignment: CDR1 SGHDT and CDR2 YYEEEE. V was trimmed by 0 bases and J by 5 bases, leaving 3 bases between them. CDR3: CASSLGDNEQFF. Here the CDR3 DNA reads TGTGCCAGCAGCTTGGGGGACAATGAGCAGTTCTTC.

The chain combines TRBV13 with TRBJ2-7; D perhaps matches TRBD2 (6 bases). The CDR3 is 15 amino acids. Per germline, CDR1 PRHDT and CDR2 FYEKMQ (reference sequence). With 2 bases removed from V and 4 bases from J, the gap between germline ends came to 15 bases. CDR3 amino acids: CASSLFSGVGYEQYF. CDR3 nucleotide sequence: TGTGCCAGCAGCTTATTTTCGGGAGTAGGGTACGAGCAGTACTTC.

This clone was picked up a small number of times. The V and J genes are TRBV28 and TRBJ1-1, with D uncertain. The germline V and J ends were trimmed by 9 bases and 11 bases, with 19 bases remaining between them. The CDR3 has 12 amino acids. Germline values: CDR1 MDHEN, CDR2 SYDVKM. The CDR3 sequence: CASVDGESGAFF. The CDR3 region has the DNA TGTGCCAGTGTTGACGGGGAGTCGGGGGCTTTCTTT.

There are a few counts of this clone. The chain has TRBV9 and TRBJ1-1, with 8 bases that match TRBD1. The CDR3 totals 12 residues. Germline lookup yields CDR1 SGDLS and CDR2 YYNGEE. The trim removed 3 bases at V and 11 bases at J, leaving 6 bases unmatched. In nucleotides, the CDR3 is TGTGCCAGCAGCGACGGACAGGGATGGGCTTTCTTT. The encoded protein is CASSDGQGWAFF.

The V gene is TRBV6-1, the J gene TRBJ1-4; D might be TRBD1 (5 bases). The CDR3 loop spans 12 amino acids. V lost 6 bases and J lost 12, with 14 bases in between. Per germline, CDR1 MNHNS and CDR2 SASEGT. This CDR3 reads CASRVEGEELFF. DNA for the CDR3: TGTGCCAGCAGGGTAGAAGGGGAGGAACTGTTTTTT.

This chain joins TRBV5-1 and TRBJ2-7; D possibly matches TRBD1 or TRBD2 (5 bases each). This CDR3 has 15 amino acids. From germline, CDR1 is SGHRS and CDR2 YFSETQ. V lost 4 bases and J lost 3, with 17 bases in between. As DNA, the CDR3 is TGCGCCAGCAGCGCGGGTTTGGGACCAAACTACGAGCAGTACTTC. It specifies CASSAGLGPNYEQYF.

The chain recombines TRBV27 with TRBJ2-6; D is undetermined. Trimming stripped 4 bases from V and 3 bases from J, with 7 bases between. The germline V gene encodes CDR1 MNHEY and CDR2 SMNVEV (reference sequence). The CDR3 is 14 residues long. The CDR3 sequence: CASSSWGGANVLTF. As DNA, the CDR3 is TGTGCCAGCAGTTCTTGGGGTGGGGCCAACGTCCTGACTTTC.

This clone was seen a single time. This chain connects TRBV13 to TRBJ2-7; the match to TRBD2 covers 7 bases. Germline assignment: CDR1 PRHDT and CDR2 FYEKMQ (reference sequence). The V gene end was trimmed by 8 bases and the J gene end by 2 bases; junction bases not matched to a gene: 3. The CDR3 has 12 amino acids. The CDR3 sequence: CASSSGAYEQYF. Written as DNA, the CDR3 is TGTGCCAGCTCTAGCGGTGCCTACGAGCAGTACTTC.

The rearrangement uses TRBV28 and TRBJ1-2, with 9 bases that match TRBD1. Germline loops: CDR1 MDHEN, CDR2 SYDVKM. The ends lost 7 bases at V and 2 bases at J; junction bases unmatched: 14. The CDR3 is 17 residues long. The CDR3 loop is CASKKNRGHTPNYGYTF. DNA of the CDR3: TGTGCCAGCAAAAAAAACAGGGGGCATACCCCAAACTATGGCTACACCTTC.

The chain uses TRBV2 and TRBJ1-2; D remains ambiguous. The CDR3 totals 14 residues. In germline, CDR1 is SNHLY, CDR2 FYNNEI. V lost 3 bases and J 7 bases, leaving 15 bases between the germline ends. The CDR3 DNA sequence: TGTGCCAGCAGTGAGGAAGGCTTCAACGGTGGCTACACCTTC. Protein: CASSEEGFNGGYTF.

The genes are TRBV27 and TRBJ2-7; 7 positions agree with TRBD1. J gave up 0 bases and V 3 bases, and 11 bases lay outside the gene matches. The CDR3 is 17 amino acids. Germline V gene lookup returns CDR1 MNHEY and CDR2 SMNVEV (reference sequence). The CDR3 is CASSLRTVGQRSYEQYF. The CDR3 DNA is TGTGCCAGCAGTTTGAGAACCGTGGGACAGCGCTCCTACGAGCAGTACTTC.

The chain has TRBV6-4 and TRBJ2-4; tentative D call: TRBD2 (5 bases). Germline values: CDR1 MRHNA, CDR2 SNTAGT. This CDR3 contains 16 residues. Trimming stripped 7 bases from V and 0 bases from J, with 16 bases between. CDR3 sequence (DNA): TGTGCCAGCACTGAGTCTCGGACTGCAGCCAAAAACATTCAGTACTTC. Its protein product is CASTESRTAAKNIQYF.

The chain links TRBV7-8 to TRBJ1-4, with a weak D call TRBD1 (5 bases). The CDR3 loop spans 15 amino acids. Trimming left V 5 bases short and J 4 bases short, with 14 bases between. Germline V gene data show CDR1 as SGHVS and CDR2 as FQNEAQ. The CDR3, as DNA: TGTGCCAGCAGCCACCCGACAGAGTTTAATGAAAAACTGTTTTTT. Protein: CASSHPTEFNEKLFF.

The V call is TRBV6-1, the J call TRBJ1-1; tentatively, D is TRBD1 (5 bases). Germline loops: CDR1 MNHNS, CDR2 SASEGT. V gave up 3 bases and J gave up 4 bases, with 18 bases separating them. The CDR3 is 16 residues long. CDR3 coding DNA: TGTGCCAGCAGTGATCGGAGGGGACGAAAATCCACTGAAGCTTTCTTT. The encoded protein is CASSDRRGRKSTEAFF.

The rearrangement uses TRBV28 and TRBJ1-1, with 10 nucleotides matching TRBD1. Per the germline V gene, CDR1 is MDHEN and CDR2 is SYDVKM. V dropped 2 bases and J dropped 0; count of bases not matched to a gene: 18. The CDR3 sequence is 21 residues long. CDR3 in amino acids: CASSLGEFDRGRIPMNTEAFF. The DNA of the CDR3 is TGTGCCAGCAGTTTAGGAGAATTTGACAGGGGGCGTATCCCCATGAACACTGAAGCTTTCTTT.

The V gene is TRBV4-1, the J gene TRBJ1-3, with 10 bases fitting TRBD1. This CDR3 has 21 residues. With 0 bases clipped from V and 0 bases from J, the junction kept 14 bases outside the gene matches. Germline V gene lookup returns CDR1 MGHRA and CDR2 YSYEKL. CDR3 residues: CASSQEFLRDRGFISGNTIYF. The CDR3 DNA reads TGCGCCAGCAGCCAAGAGTTTCTACGGGACAGGGGATTTATCTCTGGAAACACCATATATTTT.

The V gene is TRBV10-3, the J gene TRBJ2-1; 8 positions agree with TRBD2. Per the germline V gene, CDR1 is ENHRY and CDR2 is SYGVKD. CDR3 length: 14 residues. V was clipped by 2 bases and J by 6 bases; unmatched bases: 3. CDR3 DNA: TGTGCCATCAGTGAGGGGACTAGGACCAATGAGCAGTTCTTC. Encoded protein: CAISEGTRTNEQFF.

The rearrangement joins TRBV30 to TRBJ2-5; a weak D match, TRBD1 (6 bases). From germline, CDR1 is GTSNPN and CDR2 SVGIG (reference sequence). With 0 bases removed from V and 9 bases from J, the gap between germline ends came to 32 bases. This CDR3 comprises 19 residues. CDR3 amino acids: CAWSVVGWTVHPTKVAQYF. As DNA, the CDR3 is TGTGCCTGGAGTGTAGTAGGATGGACAGTCCATCCGACCAAGGTGGCCCAGTACTTC.